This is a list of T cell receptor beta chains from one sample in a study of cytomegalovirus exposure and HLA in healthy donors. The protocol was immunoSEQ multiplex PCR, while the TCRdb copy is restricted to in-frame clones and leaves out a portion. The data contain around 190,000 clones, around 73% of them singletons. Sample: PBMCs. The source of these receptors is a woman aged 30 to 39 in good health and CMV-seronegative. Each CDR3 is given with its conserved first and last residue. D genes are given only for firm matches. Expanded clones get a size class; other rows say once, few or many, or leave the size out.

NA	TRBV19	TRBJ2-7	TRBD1	CASSVGTGSYEQYF	TGTGCCAGTAGTGTTGGGACAGGGAGCTACGAGCAGTACTTC
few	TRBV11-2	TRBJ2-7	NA	CASSKGGWDKPYEQYF	TGTGCCAGCAGCAAAGGGGGATGGGACAAACCCTACGAGCAGTACTTC
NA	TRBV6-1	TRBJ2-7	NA	CASREGFFVPYEQYF	TGTGCCAGCAGGGAGGGCTTCTTCGTTCCCTACGAGCAGTACTTC
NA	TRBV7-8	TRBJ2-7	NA	CASSWTPLGREQYF	TGTGCCAGCAGCTGGACCCCACTAGGACGCGAGCAGTACTTC
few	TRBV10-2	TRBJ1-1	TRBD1	CASRNAGGAKEAFF	TGCGCCAGCAGGAACGCAGGGGGCGCGAAGGAAGCTTTCTTT
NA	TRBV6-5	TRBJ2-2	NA	CASMGTPNTGELFF	TGTGCCAGCATGGGGACACCGAACACCGGGGAGCTGTTTTTT
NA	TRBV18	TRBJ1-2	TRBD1	CASSPPSEGAYGYTF	TGTGCCAGCTCACCACCATCCGAGGGGGCCTATGGCTACACCTTC
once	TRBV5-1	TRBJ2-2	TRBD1	CASSFTGGAIGELFF	TGCGCCAGCAGCTTTACAGGGGGCGCGATCGGGGAGCTGTTTTTT
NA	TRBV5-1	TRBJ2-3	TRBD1	CASSFEQGARDTQYF	TGCGCCAGCAGCTTCGAACAGGGGGCTAGAGATACGCAGTATTTT
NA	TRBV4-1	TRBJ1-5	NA	CASSQMKAGQPQHF	TGCGCCAGCAGCCAAATGAAAGCCGGGCAGCCCCAGCATTTT
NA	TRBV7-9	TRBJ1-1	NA	CSARLGGNTEAFF	TGTTCCGCCCGTTTGGGGGGGAACACTGAAGCTTTCTTT
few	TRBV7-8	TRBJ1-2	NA	CASSLSFVNYGYTF	TGTGCCAGCAGCTTATCTTTTGTTAACTATGGCTACACCTTC
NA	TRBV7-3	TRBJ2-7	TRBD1	CASSSLGGQDEQYF	TGTGCCAGCAGCTCTCTCGGAGGACAGGACGAGCAGTACTTC
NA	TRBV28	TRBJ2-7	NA	CASREGTRQYF	TGTGCCAGCAGAGAAGGGACTCGGCAGTACTTC
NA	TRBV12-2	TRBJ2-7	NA	CASRLARIATGGVYEQYF	TGTGCAAGTCGCTTAGCGCGAATAGCGACAGGGGGCGTCTACGAGCAGTACTTC
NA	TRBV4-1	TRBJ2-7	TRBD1	CASSPRTGVSYEQYF	TGCGCCAGCAGCCCCCGGACAGGGGTCTCCTACGAGCAGTACTTC
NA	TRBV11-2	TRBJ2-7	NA	CASSYYIYEQYF	TGTGCCAGCAGTTACTACATCTACGAGCAGTACTTC
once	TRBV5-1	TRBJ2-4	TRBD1	CASSLVQGAGLMGKNIQYF	TGCGCCAGCAGCTTGGTTCAGGGGGCAGGTTTGATGGGCAAAAACATTCAGTACTTC
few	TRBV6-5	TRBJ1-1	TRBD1	CASSYKGRGTEAFF	TGTGCCAGCAGTTACAAGGGCAGGGGGACTGAAGCTTTCTTT
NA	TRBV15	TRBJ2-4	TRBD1	CATSGVIGGGNIQYF	TGTGCCACCAGCGGGGTGATAGGGGGCGGAAACATTCAGTACTTC
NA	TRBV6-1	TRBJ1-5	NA	CASSEFRVSNQPQHF	TGTGCCAGCAGTGAATTCAGGGTTAGCAATCAGCCCCAGCATTTT
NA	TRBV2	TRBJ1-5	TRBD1	CASRRTGGNQPQHF	TGTGCCAGCCGCCGGACAGGGGGCAATCAGCCCCAGCATTTT
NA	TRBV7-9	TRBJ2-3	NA	CASSLVGGTDTQYF	TGTGCCAGCAGCTTGGTCGGGGGCACAGATACGCAGTATTTT
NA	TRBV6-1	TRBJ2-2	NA	CASLRGGWVTGELFF	TGTGCCAGCCTGAGGGGGGGTTGGGTAACCGGGGAGCTGTTTTTT
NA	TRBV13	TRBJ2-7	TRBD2	CASSYYRTSGRREQYF	TGTGCCAGCAGCTACTACCGGACTAGCGGGAGGCGCGAGCAGTACTTC
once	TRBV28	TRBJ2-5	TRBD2	CASRPASGRAQETQYF	TGTGCCAGCAGACCTGCTAGCGGGAGGGCCCAAGAGACCCAGTACTTC
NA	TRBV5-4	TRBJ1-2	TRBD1	CASSLRDRYHGYTF	TGTGCCAGCAGTCTACGGGACAGGTACCATGGCTACACCTTC
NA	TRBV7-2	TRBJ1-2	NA	CASSPDRNYGYTF	TGTGCCAGCAGCCCAGACAGGAACTATGGCTACACCTTC
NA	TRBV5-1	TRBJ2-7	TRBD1	CASKGAGNYEQYF	TGCGCCAGCAAGGGGGCAGGTAATTACGAGCAGTACTTC
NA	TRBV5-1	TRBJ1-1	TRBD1	CASSPLFGQGAGDTEAFF	TGCGCCAGCAGCCCACTGTTCGGACAGGGGGCAGGGGACACTGAAGCTTTCTTT